These 9 T cell receptor beta chains share one sample of origin, sequenced in a study of OX40 agonist ivuxolimab in advanced cancers. The table came from immunoSEQ multiplex PCR; TCRdb's copy has only in-frame clones and leaves some out. The table includes roughly 73,000 clones, 80% to 90% detected once. This sample comprised CD4+ or CD8+ T cells sorted from blood, obtained in a trial of the OX40 agonist ivuxolimab. These TCRs come from an adult with an advanced solid tumor such as melanoma, head and neck, liver or kidney cancer.

The chain uses TRBV10-2 and TRBJ1-1, with 7 bases matching TRBD1. The CDR3 extends over 16 amino acids. V lost 0 bases, J lost 1 base, and 5 bases stayed unmatched. CDR1 is WSHSY, CDR2 SAAADI, per germline. CDR3 sequence: CASSESSRTGNTEAFF. In DNA, the CDR3 is TGCGCCAGCAGTGAGTCGTCGCGGACAGGGAACACTGAAGCTTTCTTT.

For this clone: An end of the junction differs from the germline gene, which may be a read error. The chain employs TRBV7-7 and TRBJ2-5, with 8 nucleotides matching TRBD1. The CDR3 contains 15 residues. Germline CDR1 is SSHAT and CDR2 is FNYEAQ (reference sequence). For the CDR3, the DNA is TGTGCTAGCAGCGTAACCGGGACAGGCCAAGAGACCCAGTACTTC. It translates to CASSVTGTGQETQYF.

The chain combines TRBV28 with TRBJ2-1, with no clear D. V dropped 5 bases and J dropped 8 bases, with 10 bases sitting between them. The germline CDR1 and CDR2 sequences are MDHEN and SYDVKM. The CDR3 contains 12 residues. Written as DNA, the CDR3 is TGTGCCAGCAGTCCTAAGTGGGATGAGCAGTTCTTC. Translated: CASSPKWDEQFF.

The chain joins TRBV5-1 to TRBJ2-5, with TRBD1 identical over 7 bases. Germline CDR1 and CDR2: SGHRS and YFSETQ. CDR3 length: 12 residues. V trimming: 7 bases; J trimming: 7 bases; junction bases outside the gene matches: 7. In DNA, the CDR3 is TGCGCCAGCGGCCGGGACAGCGCGACCCAGTACTTC. It yields the protein CASGRDSATQYF.

This clone was picked up one time. V and J are TRBV7-8 and TRBJ1-5; 9 bases align to TRBD1. In germline, CDR1 is SGHVS, CDR2 FQNEAQ. V shed 4 bases and J 3 bases; nucleotides not matched to a gene: 4. CDR3 length equals 15 residues. In DNA form, the CDR3 reads TGTGCCAGCAGCTCGATACAGGGGGCCAATCAGCCCCAGCATTTT. Translating it yields CASSSIQGANQPQHF. Looking up the rest from reference TRBV7-8 and TRBJ1-5 gives the full variable domain: GAGVSQSPRYKVAKRGQDVALRCDPISGHVSLFWYQQALGQGPEFLTYFQNEAQLDKSGLPSDRFFAERPEGSVSTLKIQRTQQEDSAVYLCASSSIQGANQPQHFGDGTRLSIL.

The V call is TRBV5-1, the J call TRBJ1-4; D is possibly TRBD1 (6 bases). CDR1 is SGHRS and CDR2 is YFSETQ in the germline V gene. V was clipped by 6 bases and J by 5 bases, with 11 bases between them. There are 13 residues in the CDR3. Here the CDR3 DNA reads TGCGCCAGCAATAAGGGGGGAAATGAAAAACTGTTTTTT. It encodes CASNKGGNEKLFF.

The rearrangement uses TRBV5-1 and TRBJ1-6; D is undetermined. Per the germline V gene, CDR1 is SGHRS and CDR2 is YFSETQ. CDR3 length: 13 amino acids. The germline V and J ends were trimmed by 2 bases and 9 bases, with 9 bases remaining between them. The CDR3 loop reads CASSFGKGSPLHF. DNA of the CDR3: TGCGCCAGCAGCTTCGGGAAGGGTTCACCCCTCCACTTT. The full variable domain, with the rest looked up from reference TRBV5-1 and TRBJ1-6, is KAGVTQTPRYLIKTRGQQVTLSCSPISGHRSVSWYQQTPGQGLQFLFEYFSETQRNKGNFPGRFSGRQFSNSRSEMNVSTLELGDSALYLCASSFGKGSPLHFGNGTRLTVT.

This sequence joins TRBV28 and TRBJ1-4; TRBD1 aligns across 9 bases. Germline V gene data show CDR1 as MDHEN and CDR2 as SYDVKM. Trimming cost V 6 bases and J 10 bases; bases outside gene matches: 12. This CDR3 spans 15 amino acids. This CDR3 reads CASSPPGQGVRKLFF. The DNA of the CDR3 is TGTGCCAGCAGCCCCCCGGGACAGGGAGTCAGAAAACTGTTTTTT.

The chain employs TRBV7-2 and TRBJ1-2, with D possibly matching TRBD1 (6 bases). The CDR3 consists of 13 residues. Trimming pared 5 bases from V and 4 bases from J, leaving 11 bases between. Germline CDR1 reads SGHTA; CDR2 reads FQGNSA. DNA for the CDR3: TGTGCCAGCAGCGCCGACAGGACCTATGGCTACACCTTC. This translates into CASSADRTYGYTF.